Below, one T cell receptor (beta chain) is given with its context. Its specificity is unknown. 60 Vbeta and 13 Jbeta primers were used in PCR. Method: immunoSEQ multiplex PCR; TCRdb's copy keeps in-frame clones and lacks some. Seen here are approximately 150,000 clones, approximately 80% observed once, and the top ten hold 5.5% to 6%. V lost 6 bases and J lost 0, with 21 bases in between. The length of the CDR3 is 19 residues. Germline lookup yields CDR1 LNHDA and CDR2 SQIVND (reference sequence). The data originate from a study of cytomegalovirus exposure and HLA in healthy donors. General observations from the study: Analyses of presence and absence presupposed an approximately uniform sequencing depth across donors. In vitro confirmation showed three CMV-associated chains to be CMV antigen specific.

The source of this sequence is a man younger than 40 in good health and CMV-seropositive. The sequencing sample was made of PBMCs. The chain recombines TRBV19 with TRBJ2-6; perhaps TRBD1 as D (6 bases). CDR3 residues: CASRLLGAGTTSGANVLTF. The CDR3 DNA sequence: TGTGCCAGTAGGTTGTTGGGGGCCGGGACAACCTCTGGGGCCAACGTCCTGACTTTC. Full variable domain (outside the CDR3, taken from reference TRBV19 and TRBJ2-6): DGGITQSPKYLFRKEGQNVTLSCEQNLNHDAMYWYRQDPGQGLRLIYYSQIVNDFQKGDIAEGYSVSREKKESFPLTVTSAQKNPTAFYLCASRLLGAGTTSGANVLTFGAGSRLTVL.